This T cell receptor beta chain is from a study of blood T cell repertoires in COVID-19. Study information: Acute and convalescent COVID-19 specimens originated in the United States, Italy and Spain.

Trimming took 4 bases from V and 1 from J; bases not matched to a gene: 7. The germline V gene has CDR1 SGHAT and CDR2 FQNNGV. CDR3 length equals 16 residues. Clones were sequenced by immunoSEQ multiplex PCR, and TCRdb holds only the in-frame ones, with some missing. The top ten clones hold 3% to 3.5% of a sample with fewer than 250,000 clones, more than 75% of them seen once. The sequence was collected from a man aged 55 to 70 with acute or convalescent COVID-19. What was sequenced was peripheral blood. The chain couples TRBV11-2 to TRBJ2-7; 10 bases map to TRBD1. The CDR3, as DNA: TGTGCCAGCAGCTCGTGGACGGGACAGGGGTCCTACGAGCAGTACTTC. This codes for CASSSWTGQGSYEQYF. Based on the CDR3 plus reference TRBV11-2 and TRBJ2-7, the full variable domain is EAGVAQSPRYKIIEKRQSVAFWCNPISGHATLYWYQQILGQGPKLLIQFQNNGVVDDSQLPKDRFSAERLKGVDSTLKIQPAKLEDSAVYLCASSSWTGQGSYEQYFGPGTRLTVT.